This passage covers 28 T cell receptor beta chains from one sample sequenced in a study of blood T cell repertoires in COVID-19. Libraries were prepared by immunoSEQ multiplex PCR; TCRdb keeps only in-frame clonotypes and omits some of them. The sample includes 55,000 to 90,000 clones, about 89% seen only once; the top ten take around 13%. The sample consisted of peripheral blood. Every receptor here comes from a woman aged 60-70 years with acute or convalescent COVID-19.

The CDR3 here is CSVERGGGETEAFF. CDR3 in DNA: TGCAGCGTTGAAAGGGGAGGTGGGGAGACTGAAGCTTTCTTT. The J gene is TRBJ1-1, the V gene TRBV29-1, with D maybe TRBD1 (5 bases). This CDR3 is 14 amino acids long. Germline V lookup: CDR1 SQVTM, CDR2 ANQGSEA. V was pared by 2 bases and J by 5 bases, with 15 bases between.

V and J are TRBV7-8 and TRBJ2-7; no reliable D call. This CDR3 region has 15 residues. Germline CDR1 is SGHVS and CDR2 is FQNEAQ. Trimming pared 0 bases from V and 2 bases from J, leaving 11 bases between. Written as DNA, the CDR3 is TGTGCCAGCAGCTTAGCTCGAGCGTTTCCCTACGAGCAGTACTTC. This codes for CASSLARAFPYEQYF.

V and J are TRBV6-1 and TRBJ2-7; D is unresolved. CDR3 length: 14 residues. V lost 2 bases and J lost 9, with 17 bases in between. Germline assignment: CDR1 MNHNS and CDR2 SASEGT. This CDR3 is CASSESLGVVGQYF. In DNA, the CDR3 is TGTGCCAGCAGTGAATCTCTAGGAGTAGTCGGGCAGTACTTC.

The genes are TRBV4-1 and TRBJ2-3; D gene unclear. V lost 1 base and J lost 0, with 8 bases in between. The length of the CDR3 is 15 residues. Germline CDR1 MGHRA, CDR2 YSYEKL. Here the CDR3 reads CASSQGRASTDTQYF. CDR3 nucleotides: TGCGCCAGCAGCCAAGGCCGAGCTAGCACAGATACGCAGTATTTT.

The V gene is TRBV27, the J gene TRBJ1-2; a weak D match, TRBD1 (5 bases). Per the germline V gene, CDR1 is MNHEY and CDR2 is SMNVEV (reference sequence). The CDR3 extends over 12 amino acids. Trimming stripped 3 bases from V and 6 bases from J, with 8 bases between. CDR3 loop: CASSFGGDGYTF. CDR3 bases: TGTGCCAGCAGTTTCGGGGGTGATGGCTACACCTTC.

By proportion, this clone is medium-sized. The V gene is TRBV3-1 (or the pseudogene TRBV3-2), the J gene TRBJ2-2, with TRBD1 as a possible D gene (5 bases). V lost 4 bases to trimming and J lost 2 bases, with 8 bases between them. The CDR3 runs 14 residues. The germline gives CDR1 LGHDT, CDR2 YNNKEL (reference sequence). Here the CDR3 DNA reads TGTGCCAGCAGCCTAGGACATAACACCGGGGAGCTGTTTTTT. Protein product: CASSLGHNTGELFF.

The rearrangement links TRBV16 to TRBJ2-1; D may be TRBD2 (6 bases). CDR3 length: 15 amino acids. Germline values: CDR1 KGHSY, CDR2 FQNENV. V lost 2 bases and J lost 9, with 17 bases in between. The CDR3 DNA reads as TGTGCCAGCAGCCAAGCGTGGGGGGTTGGTGGTGAGCAGTTCTTC. Residues: CASSQAWGVGGEQFF. The variable domain in full, with the rest retrieved from reference TRBV16 and TRBJ2-1, is GEEVAQTPKHLVRGEGQKAKLYCAPIKGHSYVFWYQQVLKNEFKFLISFQNENVFDETGMPKERFSAKCLPNSPCSLEIQATKLEDSAVYFCASSQAWGVGGEQFFGPGTRLTVL.

V usage is TRBV3-1 (or the pseudogene TRBV3-2) and J usage is TRBJ1-1; D unresolved. There are 17 residues in the CDR3. V lost 0 bases and J lost 4, with 18 bases in between. Germline CDR1 and CDR2: LGHDT and YNNKEL (reference sequence). This CDR3 reads CASSQDLNSQTGTEAFF. CDR3 in DNA: TGTGCCAGCAGCCAAGATCTTAATTCCCAAACGGGCACTGAAGCTTTCTTT.

This chain uses TRBV15 with TRBJ2-5; 7 bases are a match to TRBD2. Per germline, CDR1 LNHNV and CDR2 YYDKDF (reference sequence). CDR3 length: 15 amino acids. The V gene end was trimmed by 0 bases and the J gene end by 1 base; junction bases not matched to a gene: 2. The CDR3 protein is CATSRDPSGQETQYF. The CDR3 nucleotides read TGTGCCACCAGCAGAGACCCTAGCGGCCAAGAGACCCAGTACTTC.

The chain links TRBV11-3 to TRBJ2-7; 7 nucleotides match TRBD2. Germline trimming cut 2 bases from V and 1 base from J; bases unmatched to any gene: 2. The V gene's germline CDR1 is SGHNT and CDR2 YENEEA. This CDR3 is 14 amino acids long. The chain's CDR3 is CASSLTGRSYEQYF. The CDR3 DNA is TGTGCCAGCAGCTTAACCGGGAGGTCCTACGAGCAGTACTTC.

V usage is TRBV30 and J usage is TRBJ1-1; D ambiguous. This CDR3 spans 12 amino acids. Germline V gene data show CDR1 as GTSNPN and CDR2 as SVGIG (reference sequence). The V end was cut by 2 bases, the J end by 0 bases, with 4 bases between. Written as DNA, the CDR3 is TGTGCCTGGAGTCCCATGAACACTGAAGCTTTCTTT. It translates to CAWSPMNTEAFF.

V and J are TRBV14 and TRBJ2-3; 10 positions agree with TRBD2. The CDR3 sequence is 16 residues long. V shed 5 bases and J 3 bases; nucleotides not matched to a gene: 8. Germline V CDR1 and CDR2: SGHDN, FVKESK. CDR3 DNA sequence: TGTGCCAGCAGCTCTCAACTAGCGGGGATAACAGATACGCAGTATTTT. This translates into CASSSQLAGITDTQYF.

This chain uses TRBV7-7 with TRBJ2-5; 13 bases are a match to TRBD2. The CDR3 sequence is 16 residues long. Germline assignment: CDR1 SSHAT and CDR2 FNYEAQ (reference sequence). V lost 4 bases and J lost 5; bases outside the gene matches: 7. The CDR3 DNA reads as TGTGCCAGCAGCTCTGGACTAGCGGGGGCCGGGGAGACCCAGTACTTC. It yields the protein CASSSGLAGAGETQYF.

V and J are TRBV9 and TRBJ2-2, with 14 positions matching TRBD2. CDR1 and CDR2 (germline): SGDLS, YYNGEE. The CDR3 is made up of 15 amino acids. Trimming removed 6 bases from V and 4 bases from J; junction bases left unmatched: 2. In nucleotides, the CDR3 is TGTGCCAGCACGGGACTAGCGGGGGTCACCGGGGAGCTGTTTTTT. Protein sequence: CASTGLAGVTGELFF.

This clone was recorded once. This chain connects TRBV9 to TRBJ2-1; D remains ambiguous. Germline CDR1 SGDLS, CDR2 YYNGEE. V was cut by 0 bases and J by 5 bases, with 12 bases left in between. The CDR3 runs 15 residues. The CDR3 bases are TGTGCCAGCAGCGTAGCCTTGTTTGAGAACAATGAGCAGTTCTTC. This translates into CASSVALFENNEQFF.

V and J are TRBV7-3 and TRBJ2-6; no clear D gene. V dropped 6 bases and J dropped 1 base, with 4 bases sitting between them. The CDR3 has 13 amino acids. CDR1 is SGHTA, CDR2 FQGTGA, per germline. CDR3 coding DNA: TGTGCCAGCAGTGTATCTGGGGCCAACGTCCTGACTTTC. Translation gives CASSVSGANVLTF. The variable domain in full, completed from reference TRBV7-3 and TRBJ2-6, reads GAGVSQTPSNKVTEKGKYVELRCDPISGHTALYWYRQSLGQGPEFLIYFQGTGAADDSGLPNDRFFAVRPEGSVSTLKIQRTERGDSAVYLCASSVSGANVLTFGAGSRLTVL.

The rearrangement uses TRBV11-2 and TRBJ2-1; 14 bases align to TRBD2. This CDR3 has 15 amino acids. CDR1 and CDR2 (germline): SGHAT, FQNNGV. The V gene end was trimmed by 3 bases and the J gene end by 10 bases; junction bases not matched to a gene: 5. CDR3 nucleotides: TGTGCCAGCAGCTTGACTAGCGGGGGGGCCGGGGAGCAGTTCTTC. Amino acid sequence: CASSLTSGGAGEQFF.

The chain carries TRBV2 and TRBJ2-7, with D possibly matching TRBD2 (5 bases). The germline V and J ends were trimmed by 5 bases and 3 bases, with 14 bases remaining between them. The length of the CDR3 is 14 residues. Germline-derived CDR1 and CDR2 are SNHLY and FYNNEI. Written as DNA, the CDR3 is TGTGCCAGCAGTCCGGGATTACGGGACTACGAGCAGTACTTC. Amino acids: CASSPGLRDYEQYF. Filled out from reference TRBV2 and TRBJ2-7, the complete variable domain reads EPEVTQTPSHQVTQMGQEVILRCVPISNHLYFYWYRQILGQKVEFLVSFYNNEISEKSEIFDDQFSVERPDGSNFTLKIRSTKLEDSAMYFCASSPGLRDYEQYFGPGTRLTVT.

The chain employs TRBV5-1 and TRBJ2-1, with no clear D. V was trimmed by 1 base and J by 0 bases, leaving 8 bases between them. Germline-derived CDR1 and CDR2 are SGHRS and YFSETQ. The length of the CDR3 is 15 residues. CDR3 coding DNA: TGCGCCAGCAGCTTGCAGGCCTCCTCCTACAATGAGCAGTTCTTC. Protein sequence: CASSLQASSYNEQFF.

This clone appeared a few times. CDR3 sequence: CASREKTGIGSQPQHF. CDR3 bases: TGTGCCAGTAGAGAAAAAACAGGGATTGGGAGTCAGCCCCAGCATTTT. The chain uses TRBV19 and TRBJ1-5; weak D call: TRBD1 (6 bases). Trimming took 6 bases from V and 6 from J, leaving 21 bases between them. Germline V CDR1 and CDR2: LNHDA, SQIVND (reference sequence). There are 16 residues in the CDR3.

This clone turned up a few times. V gene TRBV18 combines with J gene TRBJ2-1, with D maybe TRBD1 (5 bases). Per the germline V gene, CDR1 is KGHSH and CDR2 is LQKENI. The CDR3 covers 13 residues. Deletions cut 3 bases from V and 12 bases from J, with 15 bases between. The CDR3 DNA is TGTGCCAGCTCACCCTCCACCCAGGGTGCGCAGTTCTTC. It encodes CASSPSTQGAQFF. Full variable domain (rest looked up from reference TRBV18 and TRBJ2-1): NAGVMQNPRHLVRRRGQEARLRCSPMKGHSHVYWYRQLPEEGLKFMVYLQKENIIDESGMPKERFSAEFPKEGPSILRIQQVVRGDSAAYFCASSPSTQGAQFFGPGTRLTVL.

V gene TRBV10-3 combines with J gene TRBJ1-5; unclear D gene. Germline V gene lookup returns CDR1 ENHRY and CDR2 SYGVKD. The CDR3 is 15 residues long. V was cut by 3 bases and J by 0 bases, with 9 bases left in between. The CDR3 region has the DNA TGTGCCATCAGTGACCCAGAGGATAGCAATCAGCCCCAGCATTTT. Protein product: CAISDPEDSNQPQHF.

The chain employs TRBV18 and TRBJ1-1, with 10 bases identical to TRBD1. V lost 3 bases and J lost 6; bases outside the gene matches: 1. Germline V gene sequence: CDR1 KGHSH, CDR2 LQKENI. The CDR3 sequence is 13 residues long. The CDR3 DNA reads as TGTGCCAGCTCACCTGGGACAGGGGCTGAAGCTTTCTTT. Residues: CASSPGTGAEAFF.

The chain employs TRBV5-5 and TRBJ1-2; 11 bases are shared with TRBD1. Germline assignment: CDR1 SGHKS and CDR2 YYEKEE (reference sequence). The CDR3 length is 15 residues. J gave up 2 bases and V 2 bases, and 2 bases lay outside the gene matches. DNA of the CDR3: TGTGCCAGCAGCTTTGGGACAGGGGGAAACTATGGCTACACCTTC. This translates into CASSFGTGGNYGYTF.

The rearrangement links TRBV6-5 to TRBJ1-6, with D uncertain. Deletions cut 7 bases from V and 8 bases from J, with 12 bases between. Germline CDR1 and CDR2: MNHEY and SVGAGI. The CDR3 totals 13 residues. CDR3 protein: CASNRFKDSPLHF. CDR3 bases: TGTGCCAGCAACCGGTTTAAAGATTCACCCCTCCACTTT.

The chain is built from TRBV25-1 and TRBJ2-7; TRBD1 agrees at 7 bases. Germline V lookup: CDR1 MGHDK, CDR2 SYGVNS. This CDR3 region has 14 residues. V was clipped by 11 bases and J by 2 bases; unmatched bases: 12. For the CDR3, the DNA is TGTGCCTCAACAGACAGGGTGAAACCCTACGAGCAGTACTTC. It encodes CASTDRVKPYEQYF.

This chain connects TRBV28 to TRBJ2-3; 9 positions match TRBD2. Germline V CDR1 and CDR2: MDHEN, SYDVKM. CDR3 size: 15 residues. V shed 2 bases and J 1 base; nucleotides not matched to a gene: 1. DNA for the CDR3: TGTGCCAGCAGTTTAGCGGGGGGGCGCACAGATACGCAGTATTTT. Translating it yields CASSLAGGRTDTQYF.

The chain combines TRBV9 with TRBJ2-3, with TRBD2 identical over 11 bases. This CDR3 spans 18 amino acids. Germline V gene data show CDR1 as SGDLS and CDR2 as YYNGEE. V dropped 0 bases and J dropped 0; count of bases not matched to a gene: 6. The CDR3 DNA sequence: TGTGCCAGCAGCGTAGATGGGGTAGCGGGGGGGAGCACAGATACGCAGTATTTT. This codes for CASSVDGVAGGSTDTQYF. The whole variable domain, remainder taken from reference TRBV9 and TRBJ2-3, is DSGVTQTPKHLITATGQRVTLRCSPRSGDLSVYWYQQSLDQGLQFLIQYYNGEERAKGNILERFSAQQFPDLHSELNLSSLELGDSALYFCASSVDGVAGGSTDTQYFGPGTRLTVL.